The rows below give T cell receptor beta chains drawn from one sample of a study of beta chain features in type 1 diabetes. TCRdb keeps only in-frame clones here, not all; method: immunoSEQ multiplex PCR. The data contain 130,000 to 150,000 clones, around 51% of them singletons. Sequencing was done on a sample of Tregs from blood. These receptors were obtained from a young man in good health. Each CDR3 is given with its conserved first and last residue. D genes are given only for firm matches. Size tells how often a clone was seen (once, few, many) or the class of an expanded clone, and some rows leave it out.

>TRBJ2-7|TRBD1|TRBV19|few
CASRAGTDFSYEQYF
TGTGCCAGTAGGGCCGGGACAGACTTCTCCTACGAGCAGTACTTC
>TRBJ2-3|TRBD2|TRBV10-3|NA
CAIRASGDTDTQYF
TGTGCCATCAGAGCTAGCGGGGACACAGATACGCAGTATTTT
>TRBJ1-5|TRBD1|TRBV19|NA
CASSIAGTGGHQPQHF
TGTGCCAGTAGTATCGCCGGGACAGGGGGGCATCAGCCCCAGCATTTT
>TRBJ2-7|TRBD1|TRBV19|NA
CASSIFGTGKYEQYF
TGTGCCAGTAGTATCTTCGGGACAGGGAAGTACGAGCAATACTTC
>TRBJ1-5|NA|TRBV28|few
CASSSGSRPQHF
TGTGCCAGCAGTTCCGGGAGCCGGCCCCAGCATTTT
>TRBJ2-7|TRBD2|TRBV29-1|few
CSVEVGGTYEQYF
TGCAGCGTTGAGGTGGGAGGGACCTACGAGCAGTACTTC
>TRBJ1-5|NA|TRBV7-9|NA
CASSSGGPAQPQHF
TGTGCCAGCAGCTCCGGGGGGCCGGCTCAGCCCCAGCATTTT
>TRBJ1-1|TRBD1|TRBV28|NA
CASSPGTGGNTEAFF
TGTGCCAGCAGTCCAGGGACAGGGGGGAACACTGAAGCTTTCTTT
>TRBJ1-2|NA|TRBV30|NA
CAGRKGGNYGYTF
TGTGCCGGGAGGAAGGGGGGGAACTATGGCTACACCTTC
>TRBJ1-2|NA|TRBV7-9|NA
CASSYPLGFNYGYTF
TGTGCCAGCAGCTACCCTCTGGGCTTTAACTATGGCTACACCTTC
>TRBJ2-1|NA|TRBV7-3|NA
CASSRILEDNEQFF
TGTGCCAGCAGCCGCATACTGGAGGACAATGAGCAGTTCTTC
>TRBJ2-3|NA|TRBV27|NA
CASSFIGPTHTSTDTQYF
TGTGCCAGCAGTTTTATAGGTCCGACTCACACAAGCACAGATACGCAGTATTTT
>TRBJ2-1|TRBD2|TRBV7-8|few
CASSRLPGLYNEQFF
TGTGCCAGCAGCCGCCTCCCGGGACTATACAATGAGCAGTTCTTC
>TRBJ1-2|TRBD1|TRBV6-5|NA
CASSYRTGGGYTF
TGTGCCAGCAGTTACAGGACAGGCGGTGGCTACACCTTC
>TRBJ2-7|TRBD1|TRBV9|NA
CASSETGTGGVYEQYF
TGTGCCAGCAGTGAAACCGGGACAGGGGGTGTCTACGAGCAGTACTTC
>TRBJ2-3|TRBD2|TRBV18|NA
CASSPLAGSTDTQYF
TGTGCCAGCTCACCCCTAGCGGGGTCAACAGATACGCAGTATTTT
>TRBJ2-3|NA|TRBV7-6|few
CASSLSTPPGADTQYF
TGTGCCAGCAGCTTATCGACCCCCCCGGGGGCAGATACGCAGTATTTT
>TRBJ1-1|NA|TRBV7-2|once
CASSLVIQGEAFF
TGTGCCAGCAGCTTAGTTATACAGGGTGAAGCTTTCTTT
>TRBJ2-1|NA|TRBV11-2|few
CASSLAGVHNEQFF
TGTGCCAGCAGCTTAGCAGGGGTTCACAATGAGCAGTTCTTC
>TRBJ1-4|TRBD1|TRBV5-4|NA
CASSGGTGLDEKLFF
TGTGCCAGCAGCGGGGGGACAGGGTTGGATGAAAAACTGTTTTTT
>TRBJ2-7|NA|TRBV18|NA
CASSPYVRYEQYF
TGCGCCAGCTCACCATATGTTCGCTACGAGCAGTACTTC
>TRBJ1-1|NA|TRBV7-8|NA
CASSLFVMNTEAFF
TGTGCCAGCAGCTTATTTGTTATGAACACTGAAGCTTTCTTT
>TRBJ1-5|NA|TRBV28|few
CASSLGSRAVNQPQHF
TGTGCCAGCAGTTTAGGGTCCAGGGCTGTGAATCAGCCCCAGCATTTT
>TRBJ2-7|NA|TRBV5-1|NA
CASNAGAGYEQYF
TGCGCCAGCAACGCAGGGGCCGGCTACGAGCAGTACTTC
>TRBJ2-7|NA|TRBV7-2|few
CASSLSADYEQYF
TGTGCCAGCAGCTTAAGTGCAGACTACGAGCAGTACTTC
>TRBJ2-4|NA|TRBV28|NA
CASSLNRGNIQYF
TGTGCCAGCAGTTTAAATAGGGGAAACATTCAGTACTTC
>TRBJ2-7|TRBD1|TRBV18|few
CASSPQGQYEQYF
TGTGCCAGCTCACCCCAGGGACAGTACGAGCAGTACTTC
>TRBJ2-7|NA|TRBV5-1|NA
CASSWDWGYEQYF
TGCGCCAGCAGCTGGGACTGGGGCTACGAGCAGTACTTC
>TRBJ1-2|NA|TRBV6-1|NA
CASSEVVTTSGYTF
TGTGCCAGCAGTGAAGTGGTGACAACAAGTGGCTACACCTTC
>TRBJ1-2|NA|TRBV28|few
CASSPETGYTF
TGTGCCAGCAGCCCCGAGACAGGCTACACCTTC
>TRBJ2-7|NA|TRBV6-5|NA
CASSYKGGPWEQYF
TGTGCCAGCAGTTACAAGGGGGGGCCCTGGGAGCAGTACTTC
>TRBJ2-6|NA|TRBV4-2|NA
CASSQESGVLTF
TGTGCCAGCAGCCAAGAATCCGGCGTCCTGACTTTC
>TRBJ2-7|NA|TRBV28|NA
CASLHRGVPEQYF
TGTGCCAGCCTCCACCGGGGAGTACCCGAGCAGTACTTC
>TRBJ2-3|NA|TRBV11-2|NA
CASSKRGLEATDTQYF
TGTGCCAGCTCGAAGAGGGGGTTGGAGGCCACAGATACGCAGTATTTT
>TRBJ2-7|NA|TRBV7-9|few
CASSWSGGPRSYEQYF
TGTGCCAGCAGCTGGTCAGGAGGGCCCCGCTCCTACGAGCAGTACTTC
>TRBJ1-6|NA|TRBV6-4|once
CASSWGSRGRVSNSPLHF
TGTGCCAGCAGCTGGGGCAGCAGGGGACGGGTTAGTAATTCACCCCTCCACTTT
>TRBJ1-1|NA|TRBV5-5|NA
CASTLSNEAFF
TGTGCCAGCACTCTCAGTAATGAAGCTTTCTTT
>TRBJ1-1|NA|TRBV5-1|NA
CASSLSRGANTEAFF
TGCGCCAGCAGCTTGAGTCGGGGAGCGAACACTGAAGCTTTCTTT
>TRBJ1-2|NA|TRBV7-2|NA
CASSLEYRALGYTF
TGTGCCAGCAGCTTAGAGTACAGGGCTTTGGGCTACACCTTC
>TRBJ2-7|TRBD1|TRBV2|NA
CASSADRGDYEQYF
TGTGCCAGCAGTGCCGACAGGGGAGACTACGAGCAGTACTTC
>TRBJ1-5|TRBD1|TRBV7-2|NA
CASSLGTGQPQHF
TGTGCCAGCAGCTTGGGGACAGGCCAGCCCCAGCATTTT
>TRBJ2-7|NA|TRBV19|NA
CASTLRGVSYEQYF
TGTGCCAGTACGCTCCGGGGAGTGTCCTACGAGCAGTACTTC
>TRBJ2-2|TRBD1|TRBV11-2|NA
CASRRRTGGNTGELFF
TGTGCCAGCAGACGACGGACAGGGGGCAACACCGGGGAGCTGTTTTTT
>TRBJ2-1|TRBD1|TRBV6-5|few
CASRRPGQGYNEQFF
TGTGCCAGCAGAAGGCCGGGACAGGGGTACAATGAGCAGTTCTTC
>TRBJ2-2|NA|TRBV5-1|few
CASSLRNTGELFF
TGCGCCAGCAGCCTCAGGAACACCGGGGAGCTGTTTTTT
>TRBJ1-2|NA|TRBV18|once
CASSPSDGYGYTF
TGTGCCAGCTCCCCAAGCGACGGATATGGCTACACCTTC
>TRBJ1-5|NA|TRBV28|NA
CASSSFGGEVNQPQHF
TGTGCCAGCAGTTCCTTTGGAGGGGAGGTCAACCAGCCCCAGCATTTT
>TRBJ2-2|TRBD1|TRBV19|NA
CASSTNRGVTGELFF
TGTGCCAGTAGTACAAACAGGGGAGTCACCGGGGAGCTGTTTTTT
>TRBJ2-7|NA|TRBV18|NA
CASSRESYEQYF
TGTGCCAGCTCACGGGAGTCTTACGAGCAGTACTTC
>TRBJ1-4|TRBD1|TRBV19|NA
CASSYDRDPATNEKLFF
TGTGCCAGTAGCTACGACAGGGATCCAGCAACTAATGAAAAACTGTTTTTT
>TRBJ1-4|TRBD1|TRBV14|NA
CASSPLTFQTGLPEKLFF
TGTGCCAGCAGCCCTCTTACCTTTCAGACAGGGCTTCCTGAAAAACTGTTTTTT